The clone carrying this TCR beta chain is a singleton in its sample. The length of the CDR3 is 16 residues. CDR1 is SGHVS, CDR2 FQNEAQ, per germline. V was shortened by 4 bases and J by 0 bases, with 12 bases between the two germline ends. Described treatment: roughly 19 received Ad26.COV2.S at low or high dose, single or two shots; about 5 received placebo; per-sample allocation not given. The study sampled participants on day 63 after the first vaccine or placebo injection. This entry belongs to a study of Ad26.COV2.S vaccination and SARS-CoV-2 variants. Background on the study: Donor joined the COV1001 Ad26.COV2.S trial arm. Dosing was one shot or two shots 56 days apart.

Assay used: immunoSEQ multiplex PCR; TCRdb lists only in-frame clones, some missing. The table has around 340,000 clones, about 88% seen once. The receptor was derived from a person between 18 and 60 years old who received the Ad26.COV2.S COVID-19 vaccine or a placebo. The rearrangement uses TRBV7-8 and TRBJ2-2; no definite D call. The source was peripheral blood, collected in a trial of Ad26.COV2.S vaccine versus placebo. CDR3 protein: CASSSTFYPNTGELFF. Written as DNA, the CDR3 is TGTGCCAGCAGCTCTACGTTCTATCCGAACACCGGGGAGCTGTTTTTT.